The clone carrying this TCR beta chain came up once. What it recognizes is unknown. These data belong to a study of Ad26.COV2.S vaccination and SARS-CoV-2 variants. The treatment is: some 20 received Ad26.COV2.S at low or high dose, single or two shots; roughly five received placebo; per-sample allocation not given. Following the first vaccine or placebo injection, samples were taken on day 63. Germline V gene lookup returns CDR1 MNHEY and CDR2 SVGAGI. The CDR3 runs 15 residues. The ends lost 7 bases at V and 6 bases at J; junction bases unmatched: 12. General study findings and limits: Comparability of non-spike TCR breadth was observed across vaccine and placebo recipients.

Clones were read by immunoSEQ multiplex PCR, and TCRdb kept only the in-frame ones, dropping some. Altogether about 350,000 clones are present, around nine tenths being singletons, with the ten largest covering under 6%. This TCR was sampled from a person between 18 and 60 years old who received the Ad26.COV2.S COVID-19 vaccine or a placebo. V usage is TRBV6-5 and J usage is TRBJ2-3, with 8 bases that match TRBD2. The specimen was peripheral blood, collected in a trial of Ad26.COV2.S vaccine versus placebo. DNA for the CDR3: TGTGCCAGCATTAGTGGGGGTAGCGGGAAGGATACGCAGTATTTT. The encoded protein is CASISGGSGKDTQYF.